What follows is one T cell receptor beta chain and its context. The germline gives CDR1 SGHRS, CDR2 YFSETQ. The trim removed 4 bases at V and 4 bases at J, leaving 11 bases unmatched. The length of the CDR3 is 16 residues. The entry originates in a study of blood T cell repertoires in COVID-19. Clones were sequenced by immunoSEQ multiplex PCR, and TCRdb holds only the in-frame ones, with some missing. In the table there are some 140,000 clones, just under 85% of which are singletons. In assigning cohorts, the study relied on participant-reported clinical history. The sequencing sample was made of PBMCs or T cells enriched from blood (not recorded which). This receptor was obtained from a man aged 45-60 years who had recovered from COVID-19. The rearrangement uses TRBV5-1 and TRBJ2-1; 7 bases map to TRBD1. CDR3 sequence: CASSRSTGQSYNEQFF. CDR3 DNA sequence: TGCGCCAGCAGCCGATCCACGGGACAGAGTTACAATGAGCAGTTCTTC.